This T cell receptor (beta chain) was found in a study of monozygotic twins with inflammatory bowel disease. Study conclusions and caveats: Patients with IBD had less TCRbeta diversity (inverse Simpson) than their healthy co-twins. A single strong IBD-associated signal or clonotype was not supported by the findings.

Regarding this clonotype: Its antigen is unidentified.

The authors ran two nested PCRs of around 15 and 10 cycles on TCRalpha and TCRbeta cDNA. TCRdb re-analyzed the 5' RACE reads; it lists each CDR3 protein once, without DNA. The table lists over 200,000 distinct CDR3 sequences. Germline V gene sequence: CDR1 LNHDA, CDR2 SQIVND (reference sequence). The CDR3 loop spans 16 amino acids. The source is a human donor with ulcerative colitis or Crohn's disease, or a healthy co-twin of an affected twin (not recorded which). What was sequenced was blood. The V gene is TRBV19, the J gene TRBJ2-7; without DNA, the TCRdb call of TRBD1 cannot be checked. This CDR3 is CASSTLPGTTVHEQYF.